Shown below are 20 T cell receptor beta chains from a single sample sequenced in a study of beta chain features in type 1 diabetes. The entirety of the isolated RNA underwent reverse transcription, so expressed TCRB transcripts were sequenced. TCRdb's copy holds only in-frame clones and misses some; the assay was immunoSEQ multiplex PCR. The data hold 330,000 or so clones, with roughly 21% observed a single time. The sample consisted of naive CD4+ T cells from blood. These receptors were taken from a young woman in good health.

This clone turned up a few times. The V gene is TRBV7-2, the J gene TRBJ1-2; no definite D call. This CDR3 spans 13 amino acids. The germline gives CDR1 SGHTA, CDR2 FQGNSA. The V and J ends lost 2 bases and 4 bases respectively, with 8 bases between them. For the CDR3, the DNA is TGTGCCAGCAGCTTACCAGATCGCTATGGCTACACCTTC. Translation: CASSLPDRYGYTF.

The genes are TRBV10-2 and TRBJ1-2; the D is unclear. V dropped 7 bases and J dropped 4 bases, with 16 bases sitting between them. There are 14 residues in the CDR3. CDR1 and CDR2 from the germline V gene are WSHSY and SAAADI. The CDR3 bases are TGCGCCAGCACCATGGGCCCTCAGTTCTATGGCTACACCTTC. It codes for CASTMGPQFYGYTF.

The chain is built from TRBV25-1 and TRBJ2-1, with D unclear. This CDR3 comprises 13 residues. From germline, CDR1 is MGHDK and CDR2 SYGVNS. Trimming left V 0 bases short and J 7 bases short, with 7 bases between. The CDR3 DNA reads TGTGCCAGCAGTGAATACAACGCGAATGAGCAGTTCTTC. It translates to CASSEYNANEQFF.

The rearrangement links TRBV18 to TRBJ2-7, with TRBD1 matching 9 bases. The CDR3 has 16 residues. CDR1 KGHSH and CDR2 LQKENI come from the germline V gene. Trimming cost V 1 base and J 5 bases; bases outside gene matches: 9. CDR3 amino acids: CASSPRNRGQGNEQYF. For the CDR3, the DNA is TGTGCCAGCTCACCACGAAACAGGGGGCAAGGGAACGAGCAGTACTTC.

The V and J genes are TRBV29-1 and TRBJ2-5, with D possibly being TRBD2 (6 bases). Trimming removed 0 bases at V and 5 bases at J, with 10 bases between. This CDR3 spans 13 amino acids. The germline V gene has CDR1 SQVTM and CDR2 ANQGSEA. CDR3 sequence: CSVEDPRGETQYF. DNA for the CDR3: TGCAGCGTTGAAGATCCACGGGGGGAGACCCAGTACTTC.

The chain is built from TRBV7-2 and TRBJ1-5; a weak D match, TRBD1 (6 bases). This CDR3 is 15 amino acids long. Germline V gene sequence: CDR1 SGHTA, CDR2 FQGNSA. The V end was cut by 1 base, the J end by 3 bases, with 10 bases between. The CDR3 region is CASSLVRGYNQPQHF. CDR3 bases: TGTGCCAGCAGCTTAGTCAGGGGATACAATCAGCCCCAGCATTTT.

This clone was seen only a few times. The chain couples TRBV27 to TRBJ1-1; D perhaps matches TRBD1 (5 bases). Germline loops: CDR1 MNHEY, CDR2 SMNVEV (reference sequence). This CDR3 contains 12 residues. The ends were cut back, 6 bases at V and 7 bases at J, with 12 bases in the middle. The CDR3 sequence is CASRGTALEAFF. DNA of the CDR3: TGTGCCAGCAGGGGGACTGCCCTTGAAGCTTTCTTT.

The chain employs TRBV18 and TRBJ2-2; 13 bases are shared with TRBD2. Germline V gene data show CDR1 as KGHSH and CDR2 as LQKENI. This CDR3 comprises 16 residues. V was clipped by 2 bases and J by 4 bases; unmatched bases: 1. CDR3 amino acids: CASSPGLAGATGELFF. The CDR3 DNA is TGTGCCAGCTCACCAGGACTAGCGGGAGCCACCGGGGAGCTGTTTTTT.

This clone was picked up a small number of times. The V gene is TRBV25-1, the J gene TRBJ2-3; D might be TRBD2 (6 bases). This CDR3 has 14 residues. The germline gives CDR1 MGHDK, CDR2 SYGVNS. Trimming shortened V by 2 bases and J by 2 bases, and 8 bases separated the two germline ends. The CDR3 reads CASSEAGLTDTQYF. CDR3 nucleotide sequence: TGTGCCAGCAGTGAAGCGGGACTCACAGATACGCAGTATTTT.

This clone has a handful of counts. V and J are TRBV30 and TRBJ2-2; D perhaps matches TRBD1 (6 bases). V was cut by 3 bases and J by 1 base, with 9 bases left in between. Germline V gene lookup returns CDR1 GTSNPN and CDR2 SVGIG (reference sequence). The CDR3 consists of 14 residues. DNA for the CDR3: TGTGCCTGGAGAATAGGGGGGAACACCGGGGAGCTGTTTTTT. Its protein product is CAWRIGGNTGELFF.

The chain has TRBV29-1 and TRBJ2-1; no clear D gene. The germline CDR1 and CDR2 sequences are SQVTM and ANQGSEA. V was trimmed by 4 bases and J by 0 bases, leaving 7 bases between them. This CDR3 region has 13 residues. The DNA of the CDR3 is TGCAGCGTTGGTAGCTTCTCCTACAATGAGCAGTTCTTC. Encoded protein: CSVGSFSYNEQFF.

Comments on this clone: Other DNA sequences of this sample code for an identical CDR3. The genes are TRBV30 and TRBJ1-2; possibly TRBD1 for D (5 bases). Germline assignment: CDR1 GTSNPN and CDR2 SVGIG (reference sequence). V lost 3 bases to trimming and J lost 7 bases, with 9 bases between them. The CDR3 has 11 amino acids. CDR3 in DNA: TGTGCCTGGAGCGGGGGAGGTGGCTACACCTTC. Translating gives CAWSGGGGYTF. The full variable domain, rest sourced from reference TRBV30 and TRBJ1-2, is SQTIHQWPATLVQPVGSPLSLECTVEGTSNPNLYWYRQAAGRGLQLLFYSVGIGQISSEVPQNLSASRPQDRQFILSSKKLLLSDSGFYLCAWSGGGGYTFGSGTRLTVV.

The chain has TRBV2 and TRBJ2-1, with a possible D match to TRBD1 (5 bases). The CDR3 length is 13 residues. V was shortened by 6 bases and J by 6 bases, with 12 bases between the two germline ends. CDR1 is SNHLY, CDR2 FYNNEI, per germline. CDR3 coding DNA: TGTGCCAGCAGCATTACTACAGGCAATGAGCAGTTCTTC. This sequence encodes CASSITTGNEQFF.

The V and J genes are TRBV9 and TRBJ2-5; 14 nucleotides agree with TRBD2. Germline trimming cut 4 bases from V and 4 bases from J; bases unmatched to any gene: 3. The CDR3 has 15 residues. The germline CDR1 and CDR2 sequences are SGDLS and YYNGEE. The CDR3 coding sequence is TGTGCCAGCAGCATTGGGACTAGCGGGAGAGAGACCCAGTACTTC. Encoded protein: CASSIGTSGRETQYF. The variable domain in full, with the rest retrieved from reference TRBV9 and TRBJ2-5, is DSGVTQTPKHLITATGQRVTLRCSPRSGDLSVYWYQQSLDQGLQFLIQYYNGEERAKGNILERFSAQQFPDLHSELNLSSLELGDSALYFCASSIGTSGRETQYFGPGTRLLVL.

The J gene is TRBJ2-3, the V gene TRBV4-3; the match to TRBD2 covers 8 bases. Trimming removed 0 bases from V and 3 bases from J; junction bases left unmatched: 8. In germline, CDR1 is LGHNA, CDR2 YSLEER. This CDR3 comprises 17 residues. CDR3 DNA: TGCGCCAGCAGCCAAGATCAGGCGGGGGGAGGAACAGATACGCAGTATTTT. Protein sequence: CASSQDQAGGGTDTQYF.

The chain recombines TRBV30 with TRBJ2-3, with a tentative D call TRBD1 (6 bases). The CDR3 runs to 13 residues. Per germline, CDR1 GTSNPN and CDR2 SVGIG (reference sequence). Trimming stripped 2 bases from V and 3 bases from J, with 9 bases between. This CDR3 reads CAWSLQGTDTQYF. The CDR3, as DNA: TGTGCCTGGAGTTTACAGGGAACAGATACGCAGTATTTT.

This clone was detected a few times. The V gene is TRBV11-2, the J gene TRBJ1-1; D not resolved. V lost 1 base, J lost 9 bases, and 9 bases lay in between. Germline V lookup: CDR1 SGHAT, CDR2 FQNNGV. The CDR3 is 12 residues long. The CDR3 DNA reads TGTGCCAGCAGCTTAGCGGCGAGGAAAGCTTTCTTT. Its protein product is CASSLAARKAFF.

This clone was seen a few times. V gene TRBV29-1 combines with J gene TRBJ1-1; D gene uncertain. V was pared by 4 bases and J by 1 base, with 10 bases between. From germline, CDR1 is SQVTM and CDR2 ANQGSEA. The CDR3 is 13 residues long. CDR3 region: CSVVREWNTEAFF. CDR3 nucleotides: TGCAGCGTTGTGAGGGAATGGAACACTGAAGCTTTCTTT.

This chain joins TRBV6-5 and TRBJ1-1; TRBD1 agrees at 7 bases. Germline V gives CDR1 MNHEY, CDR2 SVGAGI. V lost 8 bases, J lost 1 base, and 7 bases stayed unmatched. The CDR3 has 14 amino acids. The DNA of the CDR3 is TGTGCCAGCTGGAACAGGGGAGGGAACACTGAAGCTTTCTTT. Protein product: CASWNRGGNTEAFF.

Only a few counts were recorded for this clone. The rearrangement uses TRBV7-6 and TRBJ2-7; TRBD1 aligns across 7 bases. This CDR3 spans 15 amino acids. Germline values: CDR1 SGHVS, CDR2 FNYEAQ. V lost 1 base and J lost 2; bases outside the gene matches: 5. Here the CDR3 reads CASSLGQGQAYEQYF. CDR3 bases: TGTGCCAGCAGCTTAGGACAGGGTCAAGCCTACGAGCAGTACTTC.